The 8 T cell receptor beta chains below come from one sample, sequenced in a study of T cells in localized non-small cell lung cancer. Data came from immunoSEQ multiplex PCR; TCRdb stores just in-frame clones and leaves some out. The sample lists some 33,000 clones, about 89% occurring once. The sample consisted of PBMCs, taken before any cancer treatment. These receptors came from a man between 40 and 70 years old with stage II lung adenocarcinoma.

This sequence joins TRBV6-5 and TRBJ1-5; tentatively, D is TRBD1 (5 bases). Trimming cost V 6 bases and J 0 bases, with 12 bases left between them. The CDR3 contains 15 residues. CDR1 is MNHEY, CDR2 SVGAGI, per germline. The DNA for the CDR3 is TGTGCCAGCAGGATCAGGGAGTATAGCAATCAGCCCCAGCATTTT. Translating gives CASRIREYSNQPQHF.

The chain couples TRBV21-1 to TRBJ2-4. TRBV21-1 is labeled a pseudogene. CDR3 size: 14 residues. CDR3 loop: CASDRRDGKNIQYF. As DNA, the CDR3 is TGTGCCAGCGACAGAAGGGACGGCAAAAACATTCAGTACTTC.

The chain carries TRBV5-4 and TRBJ2-7, with TRBD1 identical over 9 bases. The V segment lost 0 bases and the J segment 2 bases; nucleotides outside the gene matches: 6. Germline values: CDR1 SGHNT, CDR2 YYREEE (reference sequence). The CDR3 runs to 16 residues. Here the CDR3 DNA reads TGTGCCAGCAGCTTGGCTGGGGACAGGGCCACCTACGAGCAGTACTTC. Its protein product is CASSLAGDRATYEQYF.

The chain uses TRBV6-1 and TRBJ2-3, with TRBD2 identical over 7 bases. Germline values: CDR1 MNHNS, CDR2 SASEGT. The ends lost 3 bases at V and 0 bases at J; junction bases unmatched: 6. The CDR3 consists of 16 residues. The chain's CDR3 is CASSERGTTSTDTQYF. Written as DNA, the CDR3 is TGTGCCAGCAGTGAGCGGGGGACTACTAGCACAGATACGCAGTATTTT.

The genes are TRBV27 and TRBJ2-1; possibly TRBD2 for D (6 bases). Germline values: CDR1 MNHEY, CDR2 SMNVEV (reference sequence). Trimming removed 6 bases at V and 9 bases at J, with 15 bases between. The CDR3 is 13 amino acids. The CDR3 protein is CASSPRDWGEQFF. The CDR3 DNA follows: TGTGCCAGCAGCCCTAGGGACTGGGGTGAGCAGTTCTTC.

The V and J genes are TRBV9 and TRBJ2-3, with no clear D. The germline gives CDR1 SGDLS, CDR2 YYNGEE. Deletions cut 0 bases from V and 0 bases from J, with 17 bases between. The CDR3 length is 18 residues. The CDR3 region is CASSVAALPGTSTDTQYF. For the CDR3, the DNA is TGTGCCAGCAGCGTAGCGGCCCTTCCGGGCACTAGCACAGATACGCAGTATTTT.

V gene TRBV6-1 combines with J gene TRBJ1-5; 7 bases map to TRBD1. The V gene end was trimmed by 7 bases and the J gene end by 5 bases; junction bases not matched to a gene: 11. The CDR3 consists of 15 residues. In germline, CDR1 is MNHNS, CDR2 SASEGT. For the CDR3, the DNA is TGTGCCAGCATAATCGAGGGGGCGCGAGATCAGCCCCAGCATTTT. This sequence encodes CASIIEGARDQPQHF.

V usage is TRBV7-8 and J usage is TRBJ2-4, with D maybe TRBD2 (5 bases). V lost 5 bases and J 4 bases, leaving 9 bases between the germline ends. CDR1 is SGHVS and CDR2 is FQNEAQ in the germline V gene. The CDR3 runs 13 residues. CDR3 in amino acids: CASSAPGKNIQYF. In DNA, the CDR3 is TGTGCCAGCAGCGCGCCGGGAAAAAACATTCAGTACTTC.